The next 5 T cell receptor beta chains were all read from a single sample in a study of CD8 T cells in Susac syndrome. Random hexamers served to reverse transcribe about 0.5 to 1 ug RNA. TCRdb reprocessed the immunoSEQ multiplex PCR reads with MiXCR, giving one entry per CDR3 protein. The sample has 80,000 or so distinct CDR3 sequences, under 95% seen once. Input material: CD4+ T cells from PBMCs. The receptors shown here come from a human donor with Susac syndrome.

The rearrangement uses TRBV11-2 and TRBJ2-5; 8 bases are shared with TRBD2. Trimming removed 1 base from V and 6 bases from J; junction bases left unmatched: 4. This CDR3 region has 14 residues. CDR1 is SGHAT, CDR2 FQNNGV, per germline. In DNA, the CDR3 is TGTGCCAGCAGCTTAGGTGGTAGCGGGAAGACCCAGTACTTC. This codes for CASSLGGSGKTQYF.

Only one count was recorded for this clonotype. The chain employs TRBV14 and TRBJ2-1; D remains ambiguous. V was clipped by 4 bases and J by 9 bases, with 10 bases between them. Germline V gene lookup returns CDR1 SGHDN and CDR2 FVKESK. The length of the CDR3 is 12 residues. CDR3 nucleotides: TGTGCCAGCAGCCCCGGAAGGATTGAGCAGTTCTTC. Encoded protein: CASSPGRIEQFF.

This clonotype was seen once. This chain joins TRBV15 and TRBJ2-7, with D perhaps matching TRBD1 or TRBD2 (5 bases each). This CDR3 is 14 amino acids long. Trimming cost V 0 bases and J 2 bases, with 8 bases left between them. The germline V gene has CDR1 LNHNV and CDR2 YYDKDF (reference sequence). The chain's CDR3 is CATSRESGPYEQYF. CDR3 sequence (DNA): TGTGCCACCAGCAGAGAGTCGGGACCCTACGAGCAGTACTTC. The entire variable domain, with the rest obtained from reference TRBV15 and TRBJ2-7, is as follows: DAMVIQNPRYQVTQFGKPVTLSCSQTLNHNVMYWYQQKSSQAPKLLFHYYDKDFNNEADTPDNFQSRRPNTSFCFLDIRSPGLGDTAMYLCATSRESGPYEQYFGPGTRLTVT.

This sequence joins TRBV19 and TRBJ1-5; D is unresolved. The CDR3 consists of 15 residues. Trimming left V 5 bases short and J 7 bases short, with 18 bases between. Germline V CDR1 and CDR2: LNHDA, SQIVND (reference sequence). The CDR3 bases are TGTGCCAGTAGTGAACGGTGGGAGCCAGAGCAGCCCCAGCATTTT. Protein: CASSERWEPEQPQHF. Drawing the rest from reference TRBV19 and TRBJ1-5, the complete variable domain is DGGITQSPKYLFRKEGQNVTLSCEQNLNHDAMYWYRQDPGQGLRLIYYSQIVNDFQKGDIAEGYSVSREKKESFPLTVTSAQKNPTAFYLCASSERWEPEQPQHFGDGTRLSIL.

The chain joins TRBV11-1 to TRBJ2-5; tentatively, D is TRBD1 (5 bases). The length of the CDR3 is 15 residues. Trimming removed 5 bases from V and 2 bases from J, with 15 bases in between. Germline V gives CDR1 SGHAT, CDR2 FQDESV (reference sequence). The CDR3 region is CASSQERTRQETQYF. CDR3 bases: TGTGCCAGCAGCCAGGAGAGGACACGTCAAGAGACCCAGTACTTC. The entire variable domain, with the rest obtained from reference TRBV11-1 and TRBJ2-5, is as follows: EAEVAQSPRYKITEKSQAVAFWCDPISGHATLYWYRQILGQGPELLVQFQDESVVDDSQLPKDRFSAERLKGVDSTLKIQPAELGDSAMYLCASSQERTRQETQYFGPGTRLLVL.